This section outlines one T cell receptor beta chain sequence together with its context. The data were taken from a study of human T cells and chemical hapten exposure. At the level of the study: Diphenylcyclopropenone doses were given weekly to the scalps of patients across the approximately 25-week study. Per-sample TCR yield variability stemmed mainly from small pooled library volume differences.

TCRdb called the RACE reads again in MiXCR, with one record for every CDR3 protein. The sample has about 380,000 distinct CDR3 sequences, 4% to 6% seen once. Time point noted: pre-sensitization, week 0. The treatment was: therapeutic diphenylcyclopropenone sensitization with weekly scalp DPC. The clonotype was recovered from a woman aged 45 to 65 with alopecia areata. Some clones in this sample may be carry-over from other donors' samples. The sample in question was whole blood, obtained in connection with sensitization to the hapten diphenylcyclopropenone (DPC).

The CDR3 loop is CATSREGLGVSTDTQYF. CDR3 in DNA: TGTGCCACCAGCAGAGAAGGATTGGGGGTCTCCACAGATACGCAGTATTTT. V and J are TRBV15 and TRBJ2-3, with D perhaps matching TRBD1 or TRBD2 (5 bases each). CDR3 length: 17 amino acids. CDR1 LNHNV and CDR2 YYDKDF come from the germline V gene (reference sequence). V lost 0 bases, J lost 2 bases, and 15 bases lay in between.